This T cell receptor (beta chain) is from a study of identical twins. General study findings and limits: Where beta out-of-frame sequences were concerned, excess twin sharing was weaker. It was cross-sectional statistical analysis, not following the same donors, that the conclusions relied on. Models underestimated how often monozygotic twins shared out-of-frame TCR alpha.

Every donor was a healthy Caucasian. In this sample, this clonotype turned up a few times. Its antigen is not identified. TCRdb independently ran MiXCR on the 5' RACE reads; one entry per CDR3 protein. This table has around 230,000 distinct CDR3 sequences, less than 10% appearing once. CDR3 size: 13 residues. The J segment lost 8 bases and the V segment lost 3 bases, leaving 1 base of the junction unmatched. CDR1 and CDR2 from the germline V gene are WNHNN and SYGVQD (reference sequence). V usage is TRBV10-1 and J usage is TRBJ1-6; TRBD1 matches 7 bases. Sequencing was carried out using memory (CD45RO+) T cells sorted from blood. This clonotype originated in a woman aged 18-35 years in good health. As DNA, the CDR3 is TGCGCCAGCAGTGACCAGGGGGATTCACCCCTCCACTTT. Translation: CASSDQGDSPLHF.